This TCR beta chain was sequenced in a study of T cells in Graves' hyperthyroidism and ophthalmopathy. On the study more broadly: Pretreatment peripheral blood was obtained at initial diagnosis.

The CDR3 is made up of 18 amino acids. The ends lost 1 base at V and 2 bases at J; junction bases unmatched: 15. Germline CDR1 and CDR2: SQVTM and ANQGSEA. This clonotype has at least ten counts. Each diagnosis drew on symptoms, thyroxine, TRAb, thyroid ultrasound and orbital computed tomography findings. Amplified TCR beta CDR3 regions came from RNA transcripts. First-round RT-PCR targeting the TCR CDR3 was performed with the HTBI primer set. Via MiXCR, TCRdb re-called the multiplex PCR reads, giving one row per CDR3 protein. The top ten clones hold approximately 7.9% of a sample with under 350,000 distinct CDR3 sequences, approximately 15% of them seen once.

The source of this sequence is a woman in her 40s with Graves' hyperthyroidism. Sequencing was done on a sample of blood. The chain carries TRBV29-1 and TRBJ2-3; TRBD2 matches at 7 bases. This CDR3 is CSVEGGGLAGVLTDTQYF. The CDR3 DNA reads as TGCAGCGTTGAAGGGGGGGGTTTGGCGGGAGTTCTCACAGATACGCAGTATTTT.